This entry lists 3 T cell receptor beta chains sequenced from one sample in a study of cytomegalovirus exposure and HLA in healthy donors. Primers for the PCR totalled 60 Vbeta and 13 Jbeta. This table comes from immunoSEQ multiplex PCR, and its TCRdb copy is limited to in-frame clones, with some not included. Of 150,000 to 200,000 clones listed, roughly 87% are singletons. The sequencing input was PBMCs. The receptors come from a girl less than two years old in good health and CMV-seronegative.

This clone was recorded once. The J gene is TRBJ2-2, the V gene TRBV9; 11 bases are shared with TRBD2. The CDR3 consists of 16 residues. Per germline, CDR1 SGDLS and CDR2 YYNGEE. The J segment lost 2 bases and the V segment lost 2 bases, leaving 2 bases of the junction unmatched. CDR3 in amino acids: CASSVSGGVNTGELFF. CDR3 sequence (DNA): TGTGCCAGCAGCGTTAGCGGGGGGGTTAACACCGGGGAGCTGTTTTTT.

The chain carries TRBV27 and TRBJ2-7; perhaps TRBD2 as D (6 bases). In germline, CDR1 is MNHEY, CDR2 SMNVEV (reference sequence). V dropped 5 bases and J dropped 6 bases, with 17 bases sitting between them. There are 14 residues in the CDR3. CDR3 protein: CASSRRGLESEQYF. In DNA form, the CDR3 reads TGTGCCAGCAGTCGTCGGGGACTCGAGAGCGAGCAGTACTTC.

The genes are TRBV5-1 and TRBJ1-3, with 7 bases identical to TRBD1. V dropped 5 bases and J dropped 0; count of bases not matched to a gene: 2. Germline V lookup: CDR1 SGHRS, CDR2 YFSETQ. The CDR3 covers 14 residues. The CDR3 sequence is CASRTGSSGNTIYF. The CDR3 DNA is TGCGCCAGCAGGACAGGGAGCTCTGGAAACACCATATATTTT.